This TCR beta chain was sequenced for a study of response to subunit inactivated influenza vaccine. Study findings and constraints: It was suggested by the authors that few new T cells are recruited by each seasonal influenza vaccination.

A single record per CDR3 protein comes from TCRdb applying MiXCR to the RT-PCR reads. Here the sample spans a few hundred thousand distinct CDR3 sequences, 10% to 11% being singletons. Germline CDR1 is KGHDR and CDR2 is SFDVKD. V trimming: 6 bases; J trimming: 9 bases; junction bases outside the gene matches: 14. CDR3 size: 16 residues. This clonotype has a handful of counts. Its target is unknown. The V gene is TRBV24-1, the J gene TRBJ2-1, with TRBD2 matching over 9 bases. This TCR was recovered from a man aged 50 or older who received an inactivated influenza vaccine. Sequencing was performed on PBMCs from blood, taken around seven weeks after vaccination. The DNA for the CDR3 is TGTGCCACCAGTACTCCGGGACTAGCCCTCTCTGGTGAGCAGTTCTTC. Protein sequence: CATSTPGLALSGEQFF.